This T cell receptor (beta chain) was captured in a study of blood T cell repertoires in COVID-19. At the level of the study: PBMCs, B-cell-depleted T cells, or T cells were the source of the cDNA or gDNA that made up the material.

Participants had their cohort set by participant-reported clinical history. Two consecutive negative NP/OP PCR tests, clearance, or resolved symptoms defined Cohort 3 recovery. Some clones are missing from TCRdb's copy, which holds only in-frame ones; the method was immunoSEQ multiplex PCR. This table has about 200,000 clones, about four fifths appearing once. Germline loops: CDR1 SGHRS, CDR2 YFSETQ. With V trimmed by 0 bases and J by 2 bases, 5 bases remained unmatched. The CDR3 runs 16 residues. J is TRBJ2-3 and V is TRBV5-1; 8 bases are a match to TRBD2. This clonotype was sampled from a man in his forties or fifties who had recovered from COVID-19. The sequencing input was PBMCs or T cells enriched from blood (not recorded which). The DNA of the CDR3 is TGCGCCAGCAGCTTGGAGCCTAGCGGGCCCACAGATACGCAGTATTTT. Protein product: CASSLEPSGPTDTQYF.